The rows below give T cell receptor beta chains drawn from one sample of a study of blood T cell repertoires in COVID-19. Produced via immunoSEQ multiplex PCR; TCRdb's table is partial and in-frame only. The data contain about 38,000 clones, around 90% of them singletons. Sequencing input: peripheral blood. Every receptor here comes from a man between 60 and 75 years old with active or convalescent COVID-19. The CDR3 runs from the conserved cysteine through the conserved F or W. Each record gives: CDR3 length, D gene, V gene, J gene, clone size, CDR3 DNA, CDR3 protein. The D gene is left open where the match is weak. Clone size is given for some rows only: seen once, a few or many times, or a class if the clone is expanded.

>13|-|TRBV28|TRBJ2-4|-
TGTGCCAGCAGCCTCCTACAGGGAAACATTCAGTACTTC
CASSLLQGNIQYF
>13|TRBD1|TRBV12-3/TRBV12-4|TRBJ2-5|-
TGTGCCAGCAGCCTGACAGGGCACGAGACCCAGTACTTC
CASSLTGHETQYF
>15|-|TRBV9|TRBJ2-1|-
TGTGCCAGCAGCCCTCAAGTTAGATCAGCCAGGGAGCAGTTCTTC
CASSPQVRSAREQFF
>15|TRBD1|TRBV27|TRBJ1-6|-
TGTGCCAGCAGGGCCGGGACAGGTCCGGCTTCACCCCTCCACTTT
CASRAGTGPASPLHF
>12|-|TRBV6-2/TRBV6-3|TRBJ2-7|-
TGTGCCAGCAGTTACGAGTACCCCCGGCAGTACTTC
CASSYEYPRQYF
>16|TRBD1|TRBV5-1|TRBJ1-1|-
TGCGCCAGCAGCTTGGTGTCTAGGACAGGGAACACTGAAGCTTTCTTT
CASSLVSRTGNTEAFF
>14|-|TRBV27|TRBJ2-7|-
TGTGCCAGCAGTACGGACTCGCCCCTAGACGAGCAGTACTTC
CASSTDSPLDEQYF
>16|TRBD2|TRBV28|TRBJ2-1|-
TGTGCCAGCAGTGCCAAACTAGCGGGGCTGTACAATGAGCAGTTCTTC
CASSAKLAGLYNEQFF
>15|-|TRBV28|TRBJ1-1|-
TGTGCCAGCAGCCGCATAAACCAGGGTAGGTCTGAAGCTTTCTTT
CASSRINQGRSEAFF
>15|TRBD1|TRBV5-1|TRBJ2-1|-
TGCGCCAGCAGCCACCGGGACAGGGGGCGCGATGAGCAGTTCTTC
CASSHRDRGRDEQFF
>18|TRBD2|TRBV6-2/TRBV6-3|TRBJ2-3|once
TGTGCCAGCAGTTACTTGCCCGTAGGCGGGAGCCGTCCAGATACGCAGTATTTT
CASSYLPVGGSRPDTQYF
>16|-|TRBV14|TRBJ2-1|-
TGTGCCAGCAGCCAAGTGCCGGCGGGTCCCTACAATGAGCAGTTCTTC
CASSQVPAGPYNEQFF
>13|-|TRBV5-1|TRBJ2-2|-
TGCGCCAGCGGGCGGGAGAACACCGGGGAGCTGTTTTTT
CASGRENTGELFF
>17|TRBD1|TRBV18|TRBJ1-2|-
TGTGCCAGCTCACCACCTGGCTCCAGGGGGCTATCGGGTGGCTACACCTTC
CASSPPGSRGLSGGYTF
>16|TRBD1|TRBV28|TRBJ2-7|few
TGTGCCAGCACCCTGAAAGGGGGACAGGGAACCTACGAGCAGTACTTC
CASTLKGGQGTYEQYF
>11|-|TRBV28|TRBJ1-1|-
TGTGCCAGCTCCCGGAACACTGAAGCTTTCTTT
CASSRNTEAFF
>16|TRBD1|TRBV18|TRBJ1-5|-
TGTGCCAGCTCACCGATGACAGGGGGCGAGGGTCAGCCCCAGCATTTT
CASSPMTGGEGQPQHF
>14|TRBD2|TRBV6-5|TRBJ2-1|-
TGTGCCAGCAGTAGAGGACTAGCCTTCGGTGAGCAGTTCTTC
CASSRGLAFGEQFF
>19|TRBD1|TRBV7-8|TRBJ1-5|once
TGTGCCAGCAAATTGGGCCCAACGGGACAGCTCTATAGCAATCAGCCCCAGCATTTT
CASKLGPTGQLYSNQPQHF
>14|TRBD1|TRBV10-3|TRBJ2-7|-
TGTGCCATCAACCGGGACAGGAGCTCCTACGAGCAGTACTTC
CAINRDRSSYEQYF
>16|TRBD1|TRBV6-6|TRBJ2-2|-
TGTGCCAGCAGTCCACGACAGGGGGCGAACACCGGGGAGCTGTTTTTT
CASSPRQGANTGELFF
>14|TRBD2|TRBV25-1|TRBJ2-3|-
TGTGCCAGCAGTGCGGGGGGGGGCACAGATACGCAGTATTTT
CASSAGGGTDTQYF
>15|TRBD2|TRBV6-5|TRBJ2-7|-
TGTGCCAGCAGTTACCGGCTGGGGGGGTTCTACGAGCAGTACTTC
CASSYRLGGFYEQYF
>16|TRBD2|TRBV9|TRBJ2-7|-
TGTGCCAGCAGCTCCGAGGGAGCTGGCGGGAGTTACGAGCAGTACTTC
CASSSEGAGGSYEQYF
>15|-|TRBV2|TRBJ2-3|-
TGTGCCAGCAGTGAAATTGACTACTCCACAGATACGCAGTATTTT
CASSEIDYSTDTQYF
>11|TRBD2|TRBV2|TRBJ2-7|few
TGTGCCAGCGGGGGAGGGCACGAGCAGTACTTC
CASGGGHEQYF
>17|-|TRBV18|TRBJ2-4|-
TGTGCCAGCTCACCATTGGCAGGGCTGGTGGCCAAAAACATTCAGTACTTC
CASSPLAGLVAKNIQYF
>15|-|TRBV30|TRBJ1-2|-
TGTGCCTGGAGTGCCCCCGGGGGGTTTAGGTATGGCTACACCTTC
CAWSAPGGFRYGYTF
>11|-|TRBV19|TRBJ1-2|-
TGTGCCAGTAGAGCCACCTATGGCTACACCTTC
CASRATYGYTF
>12|TRBD1|TRBV11-2|TRBJ2-7|-
TGTGCCAGCAGCTTGACAGGGATCGCGCAGTACTTC
CASSLTGIAQYF
>14|-|TRBV2|TRBJ2-1|few
TGTGCCACCAAGCTTAGACAGACCTCCAATGAGCAGTTCTTC
CATKLRQTSNEQFF
>13|-|TRBV5-6|TRBJ2-7|-
TGTGCCAGCAGCTTGGCAGATACCTACGAGCAGTACTTC
CASSLADTYEQYF
>15|TRBD2|TRBV6-5|TRBJ2-5|-
TGTGCCAGCAGTTACTCTGGCGGGGGGCAAGAGACCCAGTACTTC
CASSYSGGGQETQYF
>15|TRBD2|TRBV2|TRBJ2-1|-
TGTGCCAGCAGCGAAAGGCTAGCGGGAGATAATGAGCAGTTCTTC
CASSERLAGDNEQFF
>13|TRBD1|TRBV19|TRBJ2-4|-
TGTGCCAGTACCGGGACAGGGGAGAACATTCAGTACTTC
CASTGTGENIQYF
>18|TRBD1|TRBV5-1|TRBJ2-7|-
TGCGCCAGCAGCCCATCTTTATCGGGACAGGGGGTTTCCTACGAGCAGTACTTC
CASSPSLSGQGVSYEQYF
>13|TRBD2|TRBV10-2|TRBJ2-3|-
TGCGCCAGCAGTGTAGCGGGAGCCGATACGCAGTATTTT
CASSVAGADTQYF
>13|-|TRBV2|TRBJ1-4|-
TGTGCCAGCAGGCTGCCCGGGGTCGAAAAACTGTTTTTT
CASRLPGVEKLFF
>13|-|TRBV2|TRBJ1-5|-
TGTGCCAGCAGGGAATCGGGGGATCAGCCCCAGCATTTT
CASRESGDQPQHF
>14|-|TRBV18|TRBJ1-2|-
TGTGCCAGCTCACCAGGGCGGGGACGGGATGGCTACACCTTC
CASSPGRGRDGYTF